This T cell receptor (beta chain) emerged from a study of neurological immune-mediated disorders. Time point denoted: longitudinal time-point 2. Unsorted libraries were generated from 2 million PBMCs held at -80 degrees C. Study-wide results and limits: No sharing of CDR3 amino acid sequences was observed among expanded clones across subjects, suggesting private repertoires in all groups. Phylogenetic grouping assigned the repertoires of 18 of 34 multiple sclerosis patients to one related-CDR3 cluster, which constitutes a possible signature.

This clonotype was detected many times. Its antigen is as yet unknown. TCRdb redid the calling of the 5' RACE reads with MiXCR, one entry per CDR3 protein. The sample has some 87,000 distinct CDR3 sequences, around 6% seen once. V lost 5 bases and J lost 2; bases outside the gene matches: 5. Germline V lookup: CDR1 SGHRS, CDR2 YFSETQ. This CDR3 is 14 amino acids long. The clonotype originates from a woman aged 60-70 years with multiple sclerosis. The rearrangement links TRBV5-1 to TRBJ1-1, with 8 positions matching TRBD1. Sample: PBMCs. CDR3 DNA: TGCGCCAGCAGGGAAGGACAGGGCAACACTGAAGCTTTCTTT. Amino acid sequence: CASREGQGNTEAFF.